This TCR beta chain was identified during a study of blood T cell repertoires in COVID-19. Across the study: COVID-19 samples from acute and convalescent phases originated in the United States, Italy and Spain. Sample material is recorded as cDNA or gDNA derived from T cells, B-cell-depleted T cells, or PBMCs.

In the original workflow: Reference gene primer amplification yielded estimated nucleated cell counts. Clones were sequenced by immunoSEQ multiplex PCR, and TCRdb holds only the in-frame ones, with some missing. D and trimming were read from the DNA, whereas the V and J calls and clone size are those reported in that table. The table shows 72,000 or so clones, with about 89% occurring only once. CDR3 length equals 15 residues. CDR1 SGHRS and CDR2 YFSETQ come from the germline V gene. Trimming removed 0 bases at V and 4 bases at J, with 13 bases between. This clone has a handful of counts. The sample consisted of peripheral blood. The clonotype originates from a woman between 55 and 75 years old with acute or convalescent COVID-19. This chain links TRBV5-1 with TRBJ1-1; weak D call: TRBD1 (5 bases). CDR3 in DNA: TGCGCCAGCAGCTTGGCCGGGGGTGTAGGCACTGAAGCTTTCTTT. Translation: CASSLAGGVGTEAFF.